These T cell receptor beta chains were read from a single sample in a study of blood T cell repertoires in COVID-19. Measured with immunoSEQ multiplex PCR; TCRdb has only the in-frame clones, and not every one. The sample has some 120,000 clones, roughly 87% seen once; the top ten hold 25% to 30%. The sequencing input was peripheral blood. These receptors originate from a woman of 80 years or more with acute or convalescent COVID-19. Each CDR3 is given with its conserved first and last residue. Fields, in order: V gene, J gene, clone size, D gene, CDR3 DNA, CDR3 protein. The D gene is left open where the match is weak. Only some rows state a clone size, as once, few, many or a class for expanded clones.

TRBV5-1	TRBJ1-3	-	-	TGCGCCAGCAGCCCAGGCGGGACGCCGGGGGGAAACACCATATATTTT	CASSPGGTPGGNTIYF
TRBV2	TRBJ1-1	-	-	TGTGCCAGCGGCCAGGATCTGAACACTGAAGCTTTCTTT	CASGQDLNTEAFF
TRBV6-1	TRBJ1-2	-	-	TGTGCCAGCAGTGAGAGGTTTGGCTACACCTTC	CASSERFGYTF
TRBV5-8	TRBJ2-2	-	-	TGTGCCAGCCAGCGAGGCATAGTCGTCTTTTCCGGGGAGCTGTTTTTT	CASQRGIVVFSGELFF
TRBV6-6	TRBJ1-2	-	-	TGTGCCAGCGGGGGGGGTAACTATGGCTACACCTTC	CASGGGNYGYTF
TRBV12-3/TRBV12-4	TRBJ1-1	-	-	TGTGCCAGCACTCCCTACGGGAACACTGAAGCTTTCTTT	CASTPYGNTEAFF
TRBV13	TRBJ2-6	-	-	TGTGCCAGCAGCTTACAACCTCGGGGGGCCAACGTCCTGACTTTC	CASSLQPRGANVLTF
TRBV2	TRBJ2-3	few	-	TGTGCCAGCAGTGATTCTATATCAGATACGCAGTATTTT	CASSDSISDTQYF
TRBV5-1	TRBJ1-1	-	-	TGCGCCAGCAGCACTACACAGAACACTGAAGCTTTCTTT	CASSTTQNTEAFF
TRBV9	TRBJ2-2	-	TRBD1	TGTGCCAGCAGCGCCAGGGACAGGGATAACGGGGAGCTGTTTTTT	CASSARDRDNGELFF